The 27 T cell receptor beta chains in this list originate from one sample, sequenced in a study of regulatory T cells in long-lasting Graves disease. Assembly of TCR beta libraries relied on iRepertoire HTBI primers together with Arm-PCR of CDR3 regions. TCRdb re-derived calls from the multiplex PCR reads in MiXCR, one entry per CDR3 protein. The sample shows 450,000 to 700,000 distinct CDR3 sequences, 13% of them seen only once. Indicated time point: newly diagnosed GD, antithyroid drugs for less than 3 months. With RNA extracted from PBMCs as input, the TCR library was made. Separately, the same data were catalogued under a study of T cells in Graves' hyperthyroidism and ophthalmopathy.

Specimen: peripheral blood mononuclear cells (PBMCs), collected at new diagnosis, from a patient treated with antithyroid drugs. These receptors were taken from a man aged 25-40 years with Graves disease.

The chain joins TRBV7-3 to TRBJ2-5; TRBD2 is a possible D gene (5 bases). The germline V gene encodes CDR1 SGHTA and CDR2 FQGTGA. This CDR3 is built from 14 residues. The V end was cut by 2 bases, the J end by 5 bases, with 12 bases between. Here the CDR3 reads CASSLLGSGETQYF. CDR3 sequence (DNA): TGTGCCAGCAGCTTACTGGGGTCGGGGGAGACCCAGTACTTC.

This clonotype was seen many times. V gene TRBV30 combines with J gene TRBJ2-2; the D gene is possibly TRBD1 (6 bases). This CDR3 is built from 14 residues. CDR1 GTSNPN and CDR2 SVGIG come from the germline V gene (reference sequence). Trimming removed 8 bases from V and 8 bases from J, with 21 bases in between. CDR3 sequence reads: CALMGAPGSGELFF. As DNA, the CDR3 is TGTGCCCTCATGGGGGCCCCAGGGAGTGGGGAGCTGTTTTTT. The variable domain in full, completed from reference TRBV30 and TRBJ2-2, reads SQTIHQWPATLVQPVGSPLSLECTVEGTSNPNLYWYRQAAGRGLQLLFYSVGIGQISSEVPQNLSASRPQDRQFILSSKKLLLSDSGFYLCALMGAPGSGELFFGEGSRLTVL.

This chain uses TRBV19 with TRBJ2-7; D gene unclear. CDR3 length: 17 residues. The V gene's germline CDR1 is LNHDA and CDR2 SQIVND (reference sequence). V lost 5 bases to trimming and J lost 0 bases, with 20 bases between them. The DNA for the CDR3 is TGTGCCAGTAGTCCTAGACCCTACTCCAGGAGCTCCTACGAGCAGTACTTC. Translation gives CASSPRPYSRSSYEQYF.

This clonotype was picked up a small number of times. The genes are TRBV18 and TRBJ2-1; the match to TRBD2 covers 8 bases. Germline V gives CDR1 KGHSH, CDR2 LQKENI. The CDR3 runs to 14 residues. Trimming cost V 6 bases and J 5 bases; bases outside gene matches: 6. CDR3 loop: CASSPGRVHNEQFF. The CDR3 DNA reads as TGTGCCAGCTCGCCCGGGAGGGTGCACAATGAGCAGTTCTTC.

A note on this clonotype: One end of the junction is discordant with germline, which a read error may explain. The chain is built from TRBV2 and TRBJ2-2; D uncertain. The CDR3 is 13 residues long. Germline CDR1 SNHLY, CDR2 FYNNEI. CDR3 sequence: CATSDLKFGELFF. CDR3 nucleotide sequence: TGTGCCACCAGTGATCTAAAATTCGGGGAGCTGTTTTTT.

This clonotype occurred many times. This chain uses TRBV20-1 with TRBJ2-1; 8 bases map to TRBD2. CDR3 length: 14 residues. Germline CDR1 DFQATT, CDR2 SNEGSKA (reference sequence). V was clipped by 6 bases and J by 10 bases; unmatched bases: 14. The CDR3 region has the DNA TGCAGTGCCGTAACAGCCCTTCTAGCGGGCGAGCAGTTCTTC. This translates into CSAVTALLAGEQFF.

The rearrangement uses TRBV19 and TRBJ2-3, with D unclear. V lost 7 bases and J 3 bases, leaving 14 bases between the germline ends. From germline, CDR1 is LNHDA and CDR2 SQIVND (reference sequence). The CDR3 contains 14 residues. The CDR3 coding sequence is TGTGCCAGTAAAATAGGCTTTAAGACAGATACGCAGTATTTT. Residues: CASKIGFKTDTQYF.

This clonotype was seen many times. The chain is built from TRBV5-1 and TRBJ2-7; a weak D match, TRBD1 (6 bases). From germline, CDR1 is SGHRS and CDR2 YFSETQ. The CDR3 is 14 amino acids. V was pared by 1 base and J by 7 bases, with 15 bases between. The CDR3 coding sequence is TGCGCCAGCAGCTTGAGCCAGGGGTTTAGGGAGCAGTACTTC. Amino acids: CASSLSQGFREQYF.

This clonotype was counted ten times or more. This chain uses TRBV12-3 or TRBV12-4 with TRBJ1-1, with D uncertain. The length of the CDR3 is 13 residues. V was clipped by 3 bases and J by 1 base, with 6 bases between them. The chain's CDR3 is CASSFKPNTEAFF. The CDR3 bases are TGTGCCAGCAGTTTCAAACCGAACACTGAAGCTTTCTTT.

In this sample, this clonotype turned up a few times. This chain links TRBV27 with TRBJ2-3, with a tentative D call TRBD2 (6 bases). Between the trimmed V and J ends, which lost 7 bases and 3 bases, there was a span of 11 bases. The CDR3 covers 13 residues. In germline, CDR1 is MNHEY, CDR2 SMNVEV (reference sequence). The CDR3 loop reads CASKLALTDTQYF. The CDR3 DNA follows: TGTGCCAGCAAACTAGCTTTGACAGATACGCAGTATTTT.

Points on this clonotype: This clone may be a read error of a much larger clone one base away. Without the conserved terminal phenylalanine or tryptophan, this CDR3 likely stems from a read error. The chain links TRBV27 to TRBJ2-1, with TRBD1 identical over 9 bases. Losses at the gene ends were 7 bases for V and 3 bases for J; bases not matched to a gene: 13. Germline assignment: CDR1 MNHEY and CDR2 SMNVEV (reference sequence). The CDR3 contains 17 residues. The CDR3 protein is CASTTRGGTGIYNEQFL. In nucleotides, the CDR3 is TGTGCCAGCACCACCCGGGGCGGGACAGGGATCTACAATGAGCAGTTCCTC.

In this sample, this clonotype turned up a few times. The chain employs TRBV18 and TRBJ1-1, with 7 bases fitting TRBD1. V lost 3 bases and J lost 4; bases outside the gene matches: 5. The CDR3 loop spans 14 amino acids. The germline gives CDR1 KGHSH, CDR2 LQKENI. The CDR3 nucleotides are TGTGCCAGCTCACCGACAGGGATTGGCACTGAAGCTTTCTTT. Protein sequence: CASSPTGIGTEAFF.

The chain has TRBV20-1 and TRBJ2-1; maybe TRBD2 (5 bases). V was cut by 3 bases and J by 7 bases, with 19 bases left in between. CDR1 and CDR2 from the germline V gene are DFQATT and SNEGSKA (reference sequence). The CDR3 covers 15 residues. In DNA form, the CDR3 reads TGCAGTGCTAGGCCCAGCGGAGAACTTGGTAATGAGCAGTTCTTC. Amino acid sequence: CSARPSGELGNEQFF.

At least ten counts were recorded for this clonotype. The chain couples TRBV7-9 to TRBJ2-5; the D gene is possibly TRBD2 (6 bases). The CDR3 has 14 residues. Germline V gives CDR1 SEHNR, CDR2 FQNEAQ (reference sequence). The V end lost 5 bases, the J end lost 7 bases, and 17 bases lay between the germline ends. The CDR3 DNA sequence: TGTGCCAGCAGCCCCGGACACTCGGGAGCGACCCAGTACTTC. The encoded protein is CASSPGHSGATQYF.

This clonotype was detected ten times or more. The genes are TRBV12-3 or TRBV12-4 and TRBJ2-1; D is perhaps TRBD2 (6 bases). V was trimmed by 6 bases and J by 0 bases, leaving 12 bases between them. The CDR3 is 15 residues long. The CDR3 DNA reads TGTGCCAGCAGCCTTAGCGGAGGCTCCTACAATGAGCAGTTCTTC. As protein: CASSLSGGSYNEQFF.

This clonotype was seen at least ten times. This chain links TRBV2 with TRBJ2-3, with 9 positions matching TRBD2. Germline CDR1 and CDR2: SNHLY and FYNNEI. The CDR3 length is 15 residues. V shed 6 bases and J 4 bases; nucleotides not matched to a gene: 8. The chain's CDR3 is CASRLAGDGADTQYF. The CDR3 coding sequence is TGTGCCAGCAGGTTAGCGGGAGATGGGGCAGATACGCAGTATTTT.

This clonotype has at least ten counts. This chain links TRBV5-1 with TRBJ2-7; 7 bases agree with TRBD1. CDR1 SGHRS and CDR2 YFSETQ come from the germline V gene. V was pared by 8 bases and J by 0 bases, with 8 bases of the junction left unmatched. The CDR3 extends over 14 amino acids. CDR3 amino acids: CASSRQGGSYEQYF. CDR3 nucleotide sequence: TGCGCCAGTTCCCGACAGGGCGGCTCCTACGAGCAGTACTTC.

This clonotype was counted at least ten times. The gene calls are TRBV6-1 and TRBJ2-1; D is perhaps TRBD2 (5 bases). The germline V and J ends were trimmed by 3 bases and 9 bases, with 15 bases remaining between them. Germline loops: CDR1 MNHNS, CDR2 SASEGT. CDR3 length equals 14 residues. CDR3 nucleotide sequence: TGTGCCAGCAGTGAGAGGGTTGCTTTACTTGAGCAGTTCTTC. Translated: CASSERVALLEQFF.

This clonotype came up many times. Relative to the germline gene, one junction end is altered; a read error may explain this. This chain connects TRBV5-1 to TRBJ1-2, with a weak D call TRBD1 (6 bases). CDR3 length: 12 amino acids. Germline V gene data show CDR1 as SGHRS and CDR2 as YFSETQ. DNA of the CDR3: TGTGCCAGCAGCTTCGGGGGCAAAGGCTACACCTTC. It encodes CASSFGGKGYTF.

As regards this clonotype: This probably arose from a read error, given a far larger clone one base away. The chain uses TRBV28 and TRBJ2-5; D is ambiguous. Trimming removed 5 bases at V and 11 bases at J, with 27 bases between. The CDR3 consists of 16 residues. Per germline, CDR1 MDHEN and CDR2 SYDVKM. This CDR3 reads CASSRTSERRHNEQYF. The CDR3 bases are TGTGCCAGCAGTAGAACGTCGGAGAGGCGTCACAATGAGCAGTACTTC.

At least ten counts were recorded for this clonotype. The CDR3 DNA reads as TGTGCCAGCAGCCCGAGAGGGAGATTGGTAGAGACCCAGTACTTC. Its translation: CASSPRGRLVETQYF. V usage is TRBV7-8 and J usage is TRBJ2-5, with D maybe TRBD2 (5 bases). CDR1 and CDR2 (germline): SGHVS, FQNEAQ. V lost 5 bases to trimming and J lost 4 bases, with 17 bases between them. CDR3 length: 15 residues.

The chain employs TRBV30 and TRBJ2-7; the D gene is possibly TRBD2 (6 bases). CDR3 length equals 16 residues. Germline V gene lookup returns CDR1 GTSNPN and CDR2 SVGIG (reference sequence). Trimming removed 4 bases from V and 2 bases from J, with 21 bases in between. CDR3: CAWTRGSSGIPYEQYF. The CDR3 DNA follows: TGTGCCTGGACCCGGGGGAGTAGCGGAATACCCTACGAGCAGTACTTC. Full variable domain (outside the CDR3, taken from reference TRBV30 and TRBJ2-7): SQTIHQWPATLVQPVGSPLSLECTVEGTSNPNLYWYRQAAGRGLQLLFYSVGIGQISSEVPQNLSASRPQDRQFILSSKKLLLSDSGFYLCAWTRGSSGIPYEQYFGPGTRLTVT.

This clonotype was counted many times. V and J are TRBV20-1 and TRBJ1-1; D unclear. CDR3 size: 16 residues. The germline V gene has CDR1 DFQATT and CDR2 SNEGSKA (reference sequence). Between the trimmed V and J ends, which lost 5 bases and 5 bases, there was a span of 24 bases. The CDR3 region is CSAQPVVGGGVTEAFF. CDR3 coding DNA: TGCAGTGCTCAGCCAGTAGTCGGAGGTGGGGTTACTGAAGCTTTCTTT.

This clonotype was recorded at least ten times. The V call is TRBV2, the J call TRBJ2-1; no clear D gene. Germline V gene data show CDR1 as SNHLY and CDR2 as FYNNEI. The CDR3 spans 17 residues. V was pared by 2 bases and J by 4 bases, with 18 bases between. The CDR3 DNA reads TGTGCCAGCAGTGAAACCCGGATTCGCCAAATTTACAATGAGCAGTTCTTC. Its translation is CASSETRIRQIYNEQFF.

The table lists this clonotype with many counts. The rearrangement joins TRBV20-1 to TRBJ2-5; the D gene is possibly TRBD1 (7 bases). Germline V gives CDR1 DFQATT, CDR2 SNEGSKA (reference sequence). Trimming left V 5 bases short and J 5 bases short, with 24 bases between. The CDR3 spans 16 residues. The CDR3 bases are TGCAGTGCTCCCAACCCAGGGGGGCAGGGATTGGAGACCCAGTACTTC. Translated, it gives CSAPNPGGQGLETQYF.

Written as DNA, the CDR3 is TGCGCCACCTCGCCAAGGACAGGAGCCTACGAGCAGTACTTC. Translating it yields CATSPRTGAYEQYF. The chain couples TRBV4-1 to TRBJ2-7; 7 bases match TRBD1. Germline lookup yields CDR1 MGHRA and CDR2 YSYEKL. Trimming cost V 10 bases and J 2 bases; bases outside gene matches: 11. The CDR3 length is 14 residues.

This clonotype was found many times. V usage is TRBV20-1 and J usage is TRBJ2-3; 7 bases agree with TRBD2. CDR3 size: 14 residues. CDR1 is DFQATT and CDR2 is SNEGSKA in the germline V gene (reference sequence). V lost 4 bases to trimming and J lost 2 bases; unmatched junction nucleotides: 6. The CDR3 protein is CSANPAGTTDTQYF. DNA for the CDR3: TGCAGTGCTAACCCAGCGGGAACCACAGATACGCAGTATTTT.